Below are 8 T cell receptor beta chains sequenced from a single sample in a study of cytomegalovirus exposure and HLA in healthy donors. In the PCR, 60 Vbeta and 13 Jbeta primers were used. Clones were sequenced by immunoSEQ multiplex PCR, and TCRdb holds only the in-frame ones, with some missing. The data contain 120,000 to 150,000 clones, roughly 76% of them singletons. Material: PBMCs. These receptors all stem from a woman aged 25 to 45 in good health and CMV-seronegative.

The CDR3 sequence: CASSTRDRGFLAKNIQYF. The CDR3 coding sequence is TGTGCCAGCAGTACACGGGACAGGGGGTTCCTGGCCAAAAACATTCAGTACTTC. The chain employs TRBV27 and TRBJ2-4; TRBD1 agrees at 11 bases. Germline CDR1 reads MNHEY; CDR2 reads SMNVEV (reference sequence). V shed 5 bases, J shed 1 base, and the junction held 10 bases outside the gene matches. This CDR3 spans 18 amino acids.

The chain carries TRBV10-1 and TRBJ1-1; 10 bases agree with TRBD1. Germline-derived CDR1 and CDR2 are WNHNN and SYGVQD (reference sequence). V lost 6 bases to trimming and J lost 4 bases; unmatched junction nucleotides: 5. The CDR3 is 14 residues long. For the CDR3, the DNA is TGCGCCAGCAGCCCCCGGACAGGGGGCACTGAAGCTTTCTTT. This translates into CASSPRTGGTEAFF.

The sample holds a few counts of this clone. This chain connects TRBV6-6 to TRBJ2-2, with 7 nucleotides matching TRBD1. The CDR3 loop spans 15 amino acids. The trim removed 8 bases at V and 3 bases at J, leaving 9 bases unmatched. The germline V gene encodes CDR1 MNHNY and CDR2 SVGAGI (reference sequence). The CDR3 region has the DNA TGTGCCAGCGCGGGTGGGACAGTGTACACCGGGGAGCTGTTTTTT. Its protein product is CASAGGTVYTGELFF.

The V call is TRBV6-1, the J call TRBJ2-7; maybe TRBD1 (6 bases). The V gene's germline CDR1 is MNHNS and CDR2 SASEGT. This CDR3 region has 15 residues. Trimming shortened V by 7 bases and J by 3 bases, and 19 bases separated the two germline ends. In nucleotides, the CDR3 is TGTGCCAGCACCAAAAGGGGGTTTAGCGACTACGAGCAGTACTTC. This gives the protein CASTKRGFSDYEQYF.

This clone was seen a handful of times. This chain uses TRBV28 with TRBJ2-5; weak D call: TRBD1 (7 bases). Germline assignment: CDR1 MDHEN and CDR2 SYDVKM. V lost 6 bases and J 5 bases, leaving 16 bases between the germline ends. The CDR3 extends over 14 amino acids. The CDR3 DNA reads TGTGCCAGCAGACCAGCAGGGGGGTTTGAGACCCAGTACTTC. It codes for CASRPAGGFETQYF.

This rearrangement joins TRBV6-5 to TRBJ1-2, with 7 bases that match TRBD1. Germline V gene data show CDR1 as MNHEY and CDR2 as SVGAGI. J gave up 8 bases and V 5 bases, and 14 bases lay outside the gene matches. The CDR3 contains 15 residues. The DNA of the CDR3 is TGTGCCAGCAGTACCGACAGGGATTCCCAGGGGGGCTACACCTTC. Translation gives CASSTDRDSQGGYTF.

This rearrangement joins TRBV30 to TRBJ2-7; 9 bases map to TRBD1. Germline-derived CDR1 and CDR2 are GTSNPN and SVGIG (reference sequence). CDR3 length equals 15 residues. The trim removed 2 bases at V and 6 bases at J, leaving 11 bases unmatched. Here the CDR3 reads CAWSYGGTGLSEQYF. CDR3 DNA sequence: TGTGCCTGGAGTTATGGGGGGACAGGGCTGAGCGAGCAGTACTTC. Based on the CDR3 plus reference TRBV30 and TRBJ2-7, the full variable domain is SQTIHQWPATLVQPVGSPLSLECTVEGTSNPNLYWYRQAAGRGLQLLFYSVGIGQISSEVPQNLSASRPQDRQFILSSKKLLLSDSGFYLCAWSYGGTGLSEQYFGPGTRLTVT.

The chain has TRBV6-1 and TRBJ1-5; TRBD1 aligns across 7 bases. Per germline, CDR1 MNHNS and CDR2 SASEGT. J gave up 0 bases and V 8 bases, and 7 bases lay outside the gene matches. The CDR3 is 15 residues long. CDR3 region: CASQGQKYSNQPQHF. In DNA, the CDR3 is TGTGCCAGCCAGGGACAGAAATATAGCAATCAGCCCCAGCATTTT.